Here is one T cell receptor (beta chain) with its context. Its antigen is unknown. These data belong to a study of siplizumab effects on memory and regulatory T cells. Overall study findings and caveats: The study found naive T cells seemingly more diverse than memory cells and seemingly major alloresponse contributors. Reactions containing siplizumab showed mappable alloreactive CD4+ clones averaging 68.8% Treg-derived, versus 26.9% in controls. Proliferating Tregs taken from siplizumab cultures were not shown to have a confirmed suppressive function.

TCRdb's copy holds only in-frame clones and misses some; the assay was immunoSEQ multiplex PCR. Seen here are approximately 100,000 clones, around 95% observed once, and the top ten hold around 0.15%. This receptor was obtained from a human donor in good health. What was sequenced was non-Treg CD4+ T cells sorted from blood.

The CDR3 loop is CASTVPGASGYTQYF. CDR3 nucleotide sequence: TGTGCCAGCACCGTCCCTGGGGCCAGCGGGTATACGCAGTATTTT. The J gene is TRBJ2-3, the V gene TRBV6-5, with a tentative D call TRBD2 (6 bases). The V end lost 7 bases, the J end lost 7 bases, and 21 bases lay between the germline ends. The CDR3 runs to 15 residues. The germline CDR1 and CDR2 sequences are MNHEY and SVGAGI.